Each of the 29 T cell receptor beta chains below was sequenced from the same sample in a study of blood T cell repertoires in COVID-19. Method: immunoSEQ multiplex PCR; TCRdb's copy keeps in-frame clones and lacks some. The sample gives some 180,000 clones, about 88% of which show up once; 18% is in the top ten. Specimen: peripheral blood. The receptors were sampled from a man between 50 and 59 years old with COVID-19, enrolled during active disease.

V is TRBV18 and J is TRBJ2-7; D is unclear. CDR1 KGHSH and CDR2 LQKENI come from the germline V gene. This CDR3 has 14 amino acids. V dropped 8 bases and J dropped 0 bases, with 14 bases sitting between them. CDR3 DNA: TGTGCCAGCGGCACGATACCCCTCTCCTACGAGCAGTACTTC. Its translation is CASGTIPLSYEQYF. Filled out from reference TRBV18 and TRBJ2-7, the complete variable domain reads NAGVMQNPRHLVRRRGQEARLRCSPMKGHSHVYWYRQLPEEGLKFMVYLQKENIIDESGMPKERFSAEFPKEGPSILRIQQVVRGDSAAYFCASGTIPLSYEQYFGPGTRLTVT.

The genes are TRBV5-1 and TRBJ2-1; D might be TRBD2 (5 bases). The length of the CDR3 is 15 residues. V dropped 0 bases and J dropped 2 bases, with 9 bases sitting between them. Germline V gene data show CDR1 as SGHRS and CDR2 as YFSETQ. CDR3 bases: TGCGCCAGCAGCTTGGAGCCGGGGACCTACAATGAGCAGTTCTTC. This translates into CASSLEPGTYNEQFF.

V usage is TRBV19 and J usage is TRBJ1-1; D is ambiguous. This CDR3 is 13 amino acids long. The V gene lost 5 bases and the J gene lost 3 bases, with 10 bases spanning the gap. Looked up from germline, CDR1 is LNHDA and CDR2 is SQIVND (reference sequence). The CDR3 spells CASSLPGDTEAFF. The CDR3 DNA follows: TGTGCCAGTAGTCTCCCTGGAGACACTGAAGCTTTCTTT.

This rearrangement joins TRBV10-1 to TRBJ1-1; weak D call: TRBD1 (6 bases). Germline CDR1 is WNHNN and CDR2 is SYGVQD (reference sequence). This CDR3 is built from 13 residues. The V gene lost 4 bases and the J gene lost 3 bases, with 9 bases spanning the gap. The CDR3 DNA sequence: TGCGCCAGCAGTGCACAGGGTTACACTGAAGCTTTCTTT. It translates to CASSAQGYTEAFF.

The rearrangement uses TRBV11-3 and TRBJ2-2, with D maybe TRBD1 (5 bases). V was clipped by 5 bases and J by 8 bases, with 15 bases between them. Germline-derived CDR1 and CDR2 are SGHNT and YENEEA. The length of the CDR3 is 14 residues. The DNA for the CDR3 is TGTGCCAGCAGCCCCACTACCAAGGGGGGGGAGCTGTTTTTT. It encodes CASSPTTKGGELFF.

This sequence joins TRBV19 and TRBJ2-5; TRBD1 agrees at 9 bases. The CDR3 consists of 15 residues. Germline V gene data show CDR1 as LNHDA and CDR2 as SQIVND (reference sequence). The J segment lost 1 base and the V segment lost 7 bases, leaving 7 bases of the junction unmatched. For the CDR3, the DNA is TGTGCCAGTACCCCGACACAGGGGGCCCAAGAGACCCAGTACTTC. Encoded protein: CASTPTQGAQETQYF. The entire variable domain, with the rest obtained from reference TRBV19 and TRBJ2-5, is as follows: DGGITQSPKYLFRKEGQNVTLSCEQNLNHDAMYWYRQDPGQGLRLIYYSQIVNDFQKGDIAEGYSVSREKKESFPLTVTSAQKNPTAFYLCASTPTQGAQETQYFGPGTRLLVL.

This rearrangement joins TRBV28 to TRBJ2-7; 9 nucleotides line up with TRBD1. The CDR3 runs to 15 residues. The germline gives CDR1 MDHEN, CDR2 SYDVKM. Unmatched junction bases numbered 6, after V lost 4 bases and J lost 2 bases. DNA for the CDR3: TGTGCCAGCAGTTCCACCGGGACAGGGCCCTACGAGCAGTACTTC. Encoded protein: CASSSTGTGPYEQYF.

V gene TRBV12-3 or TRBV12-4 combines with J gene TRBJ1-2; D remains ambiguous. The CDR3 is made up of 13 amino acids. Trimming pared 5 bases from V and 8 bases from J, leaving 15 bases between. CDR3 sequence: CASSDYGELGYTF. CDR3 nucleotides: TGTGCCAGCAGTGATTATGGGGAGTTGGGCTACACCTTC.

This chain uses TRBV12-3 or TRBV12-4 with TRBJ2-1; no clear D gene. V was cut by 2 bases and J by 5 bases, with 7 bases left in between. CDR3 length equals 13 residues. CDR3 nucleotide sequence: TGTGCCAGCAGTTTATTCACGGACAATGAGCAGTTCTTC. It encodes CASSLFTDNEQFF.

This clone is a singleton in its sample. The CDR3 DNA reads as TGCGCCAGCAGCCAATTACCGGGACAGGGAACGGCGACTAATGAAAAACTGTTTTTT. Its translation: CASSQLPGQGTATNEKLFF. This sequence joins TRBV4-1 and TRBJ1-4; TRBD1 agrees at 9 bases. V was clipped by 2 bases and J by 2 bases; unmatched bases: 12. Germline V gene data show CDR1 as MGHRA and CDR2 as YSYEKL. The CDR3 sequence is 19 residues long.

In this sample, this clone turned up once. The J gene is TRBJ2-1, the V gene TRBV18, with D tentatively TRBD2 (5 bases). The ends were cut back, 2 bases at V and 3 bases at J, with 11 bases in the middle. Germline CDR1 is KGHSH and CDR2 is LQKENI. This CDR3 comprises 15 residues. The DNA of the CDR3 is TGTGCCAGCTCACCATCGATAGCGAGCTACAATGAGCAGTTCTTC. Its protein is CASSPSIASYNEQFF.

The gene calls are TRBV6-2 or TRBV6-3 and TRBJ2-7; a possible D gene is TRBD2 (6 bases). The germline V and J ends were trimmed by 6 bases and 5 bases, with 26 bases remaining between them. CDR3 length: 17 residues. Looked up from germline, CDR1 is MNHEY and CDR2 is SVGEGT. The CDR3 region is CASSERSSKSWTNEQYF. CDR3 sequence (DNA): TGTGCCAGCAGCGAACGGAGTAGTAAATCCTGGACTAACGAGCAGTACTTC.

This clone was detected a few times. V usage is TRBV7-8 and J usage is TRBJ2-7; tentatively, D is TRBD2 (5 bases). CDR3 length: 14 residues. Trimming cost V 6 bases and J 1 base, with 13 bases left between them. The V gene's germline CDR1 is SGHVS and CDR2 FQNEAQ. This CDR3 is CASSLRGLSYEQYF. For the CDR3, the DNA is TGTGCCAGCAGTTTACGAGGGCTGTCCTACGAGCAGTACTTC.

The V call is TRBV7-8, the J call TRBJ2-1; perhaps TRBD2 as D (6 bases). The CDR3 length is 15 residues. The V gene lost 4 bases and the J gene lost 2 bases, with 12 bases spanning the gap. Per the germline V gene, CDR1 is SGHVS and CDR2 is FQNEAQ. The CDR3 coding sequence is TGTGCCAGCAGCTCGAGCGGGTTCCCCTACAATGAGCAGTTCTTC. It encodes CASSSSGFPYNEQFF.

The rearrangement uses TRBV6-5 and TRBJ1-1; 9 bases match TRBD1. CDR1 and CDR2 (germline): MNHEY, SVGAGI. The CDR3 is 16 residues long. V was clipped by 2 bases and J by 1 base; unmatched bases: 5. The CDR3 sequence is CASSYLLGQGNTEAFF. In DNA form, the CDR3 reads TGTGCCAGCAGTTACCTCCTGGGACAGGGGAACACTGAAGCTTTCTTT.

V and J are TRBV7-9 and TRBJ2-3; no reliable D call. This CDR3 has 14 amino acids. Trimming took off 5 bases at V and 2 bases at J, with 11 bases between the two ends. The germline CDR1 and CDR2 sequences are SEHNR and FQNEAQ (reference sequence). This CDR3 reads CASSPLVYTDTQYF. DNA for the CDR3: TGTGCCAGCAGCCCCCTTGTTTACACAGATACGCAGTATTTT. Filled out from reference TRBV7-9 and TRBJ2-3, the complete variable domain reads DTGVSQNPRHKITKRGQNVTFRCDPISEHNRLYWYRQTLGQGPEFLTYFQNEAQLEKSRLLSDRFSAERPKGSFSTLEIQRTEQGDSAMYLCASSPLVYTDTQYFGPGTRLTVL.

The chain joins TRBV19 to TRBJ2-3, with D possibly being TRBD2 (6 bases). V lost 4 bases and J 4 bases, leaving 9 bases between the germline ends. The CDR3 runs to 13 residues. CDR1 and CDR2 from the germline V gene are LNHDA and SQIVND (reference sequence). This CDR3 reads CASSTTSPDTQYF. The CDR3, as DNA: TGTGCCAGTAGTACAACTAGCCCAGATACGCAGTATTTT.

The rearrangement uses TRBV7-3 and TRBJ1-2; D perhaps matches TRBD1 (6 bases). Germline CDR1 reads SGHTA; CDR2 reads FQGTGA. Trimming left V 5 bases short and J 6 bases short, with 13 bases between. This CDR3 is 13 amino acids long. CDR3 in DNA: TGTGCCAGCAGCGTAGGGGGTTCGGATGGCTACACCTTC. Translating gives CASSVGGSDGYTF.

This chain uses TRBV7-6 with TRBJ1-4; TRBD1 aligns across 9 bases. Germline V gene sequence: CDR1 SGHVS, CDR2 FNYEAQ. The CDR3 runs 16 residues. With V trimmed by 2 bases and J by 0 bases, 1 base remained unmatched. The chain's CDR3 is CASSLNRGPTNEKLFF. CDR3 in DNA: TGTGCCAGCAGCTTAAACAGGGGGCCAACTAATGAAAAACTGTTTTTT.

The chain carries TRBV21-1 and TRBJ2-2; the table's D call, TRBD1, was not checked against the DNA. TRBV21-1 is a pseudogene. This CDR3 comprises 18 residues. The CDR3 protein is CASSKAVRKDIDTGELFF. The CDR3, as DNA: TGTGCCAGCAGCAAAGCAGTCAGGAAGGATATCGACACCGGGGAGCTGTTTTTT.

CDR3 DNA sequence: TGTGCCAGCAGTTTAAGTAGCGGGGGGGGGACGTACACAGATACGCAGTATTTT. Translation gives CASSLSSGGGTYTDTQYF. This rearrangement joins TRBV28 to TRBJ2-3; 11 positions match TRBD2. Germline values: CDR1 MDHEN, CDR2 SYDVKM. The junction had 9 bases not matched to a gene; V was cut back by 2 bases and J by 2 bases. There are 18 residues in the CDR3.

CDR3 sequence (DNA): TGTGCCAGCAGCGTAGTTCTGAACACCGGGGAGCTGTTTTTT. This translates into CASSVVLNTGELFF. The chain has TRBV9 and TRBJ2-2; D gene ambiguous. The CDR3 consists of 14 residues. The germline gives CDR1 SGDLS, CDR2 YYNGEE. Trimming pared 0 bases from V and 1 base from J, leaving 4 bases between.

The rearrangement uses TRBV9 and TRBJ1-1, with D possibly TRBD1 on 6 matching bases. The length of the CDR3 is 15 residues. V was shortened by 3 bases and J by 1 base, with 13 bases between the two germline ends. Per the germline V gene, CDR1 is SGDLS and CDR2 is YYNGEE. In DNA form, the CDR3 reads TGTGCCAGCAGCGGACTTACAGGGAAGAACACTGAAGCTTTCTTT. Translation: CASSGLTGKNTEAFF.

This rearrangement joins TRBV5-1 to TRBJ2-7, with TRBD2 identical over 7 bases. The CDR3 covers 16 residues. Germline CDR1 reads SGHRS; CDR2 reads YFSETQ. The V gene end was trimmed by 5 bases and the J gene end by 0 bases; junction bases not matched to a gene: 11. The CDR3 DNA reads TGCGCCAGCAGGCGAGCGGGATATCAGAGCTCCTACGAGCAGTACTTC. Its protein is CASRRAGYQSSYEQYF.

The chain combines TRBV7-9 with TRBJ1-4; TRBD1 might be the D (6 bases). CDR3 length: 15 residues. V was shortened by 1 base and J by 7 bases, with 13 bases between the two germline ends. Germline loops: CDR1 SEHNR, CDR2 FQNEAQ (reference sequence). CDR3 loop: CASSLEGGGREKLFF. In DNA, the CDR3 is TGTGCCAGCAGCTTAGAGGGAGGGGGTCGTGAAAAACTGTTTTTT.

The chain joins TRBV7-8 to TRBJ2-7, with 7 bases identical to TRBD2. V lost 1 base to trimming and J lost 4 bases; unmatched junction nucleotides: 22. Looked up from germline, CDR1 is SGHVS and CDR2 is FQNEAQ. This CDR3 comprises 20 residues. The CDR3 protein is CASSLGGLFRIERDRYEQYF. The CDR3 nucleotides read TGTGCCAGCAGCTTAGGGGGTCTGTTCCGAATCGAGCGGGATAGGTACGAGCAGTACTTC.

This chain joins TRBV6-4 and TRBJ2-7; 10 bases map to TRBD2. Germline V gene data show CDR1 as MRHNA and CDR2 as SNTAGT. Trimming removed 6 bases from V and 6 bases from J; junction bases left unmatched: 8. CDR3 length: 14 residues. The CDR3 sequence is CASSSSSGSSEQYF. CDR3 DNA sequence: TGTGCCAGCAGCTCCTCTAGCGGGAGTAGCGAGCAGTACTTC.

This clone has just one count. The chain combines TRBV5-5 with TRBJ2-7, with 12 bases matching TRBD1. The CDR3 sequence is 18 residues long. V dropped 4 bases and J dropped 4; count of bases not matched to a gene: 15. CDR1 and CDR2 from the germline V gene are SGHKS and YYEKEE (reference sequence). The CDR3, as DNA: TGTGCCAGCAGCCCCGCCCCCGGGACAGGGGGCGTCAATTACGAGCAGTACTTC. Translation gives CASSPAPGTGGVNYEQYF.

The CDR3 DNA reads TGTGCCAGCCGAACGGAAACCAGGGACAGGGGAGGAAAACTGTTTTTT. Its protein is CASRTETRDRGGKLFF. V is TRBV28 and J is TRBJ1-4; 10 bases are a match to TRBD1. The V gene's germline CDR1 is MDHEN and CDR2 SYDVKM. The CDR3 is 16 amino acids. V lost 8 bases, J lost 10 bases, and 16 bases stayed unmatched. The complete variable domain, with remaining parts taken from reference TRBV28 and TRBJ1-4, reads DVKVTQSSRYLVKRTGEKVFLECVQDMDHENMFWYRQDPGLGLRLIYFSYDVKMKEKGDIPEGYSVSREKKERFSLILESASTNQTSMYLCASRTETRDRGGKLFFGSGTQLSVL.